This is a list of T cell receptor beta chains from one sample in a study of blood T cell repertoires in COVID-19. Only in-frame clones appear in the TCRdb table, and some are missing; sequencing was by immunoSEQ multiplex PCR. The data contain about 180,000 clones, more than 70% of them singletons. The sequencing input was peripheral blood. The receptors here all came from a woman of 80 years or more with active or convalescent COVID-19. Each CDR3 is given with its conserved first and last residue. D genes are given only for firm matches. Expanded clones are given a class, and other clones once, few, many or no size at all.

j_call,cdr3_length,v_call,clone_size,d_call,cdr3_aa,cdr3_nt
TRBJ2-3,21,TRBV6-6,NA,TRBD2,CASSGRTSRLADRTSTDTQYF,TGTGCCAGCAGCGGGAGGACGTCGCGACTAGCGGACCGGACTAGCACAGATACGCAGTATTTT
TRBJ2-2,16,TRBV7-5,NA,NA,CARSAKCGANTGELFF,TGTGCCAGAAGCGCAAAATGCGGGGCAAACACCGGGGAGCTGTTTTTT
TRBJ2-3,17,TRBV2,NA,NA,CASSEAPGRTSTDTQYF,TGTGCCAGCAGTGAAGCGCCCGGGCGGACTAGCACAGATACGCAGTATTTT
TRBJ1-6,15,TRBV19,few,TRBD1,CASSEQGAGNSPLHF,TGTGCCAGTAGTGAACAGGGGGCTGGTAATTCACCCCTCCACTTT
TRBJ2-3,14,TRBV5-1,NA,TRBD2,CASKTSGGTDTQYF,TGCGCCAGCAAAACTAGCGGAGGCACAGATACGCAGTATTTT
TRBJ2-1,15,TRBV5-1,NA,TRBD2,CASSQSGTSSYEQFF,TGCGCCAGCAGCCAATCTGGGACTAGTTCATATGAGCAGTTCTTC
TRBJ1-1,11,TRBV6-5,once,NA,CASSWTAEAFF,TGTGCCAGCAGTTGGACAGCAGAAGCTTTCTTT
TRBJ1-4,15,TRBV5-4,many,NA,CASSLGRGTNEKLFF,TGTGCCAGCAGCTTGGGTAGGGGTACTAATGAAAAACTGTTTTTT
TRBJ2-7,12,TRBV25-1,NA,NA,CASERNSYEQYF,TGTGCCAGCGAGAGGAATTCCTACGAGCAGTACTTC
TRBJ2-1,11,TRBV5-1,NA,NA,CASKVEGEQFF,TGCGCCAGCAAGGTAGAGGGAGAGCAGTTCTTC
TRBJ2-1,15,TRBV30,NA,TRBD1,CAWSRGTGVYNEQFF,TGTGCCTGGTCCCGGGGGACAGGGGTTTACAATGAGCAGTTCTTC
TRBJ1-2,14,TRBV5-4,NA,TRBD1,CASSLGQGASGYTF,TGTGCCAGCAGCTTAGGACAGGGGGCATCTGGCTACACCTTC
TRBJ2-7,16,TRBV6-6,once,TRBD1,CASSRNPPGQPTKQYF,TGTGCCAGCAGTCGAAACCCTCCGGGACAGCCTACGAAGCAGTACTTC
TRBJ1-6,15,TRBV28,NA,TRBD1,CASSLLQGANSPLHF,TGTGCCAGCAGTTTATTGCAGGGGGCGAACTCACCCCTCCACTTT
TRBJ2-1,12,TRBV6-2/TRBV6-3,NA,NA,CASSQGLNEQFF,TGTGCCAGCAGTCAGGGTTTGAATGAGCAGTTCTTC
TRBJ1-1,14,TRBV9,NA,NA,CASSSPGPGTEAFF,TGTGCCAGCAGCTCACCTGGGCCAGGCACTGAAGCTTTCTTT
TRBJ2-2,14,TRBV6-6,NA,NA,CASSPPGGRGELFF,TGTGCCAGCAGTCCCCCCGGCGGGCGGGGGGAGCTGTTTTTT
TRBJ2-2,16,TRBV7-8,NA,TRBD1,CASSLGQGVNTGELFF,TGTGCCAGCAGCTTAGGACAGGGGGTGAACACCGGGGAGCTGTTTTTT
TRBJ2-3,15,TRBV24-1,NA,TRBD2,CATSPAGGPEDTQYF,TGTGCCACCAGTCCAGCGGGAGGGCCAGAGGATACGCAGTATTTT
TRBJ2-7,14,TRBV6-5,NA,TRBD1,CASNFGDRSGEQYF,TGTGCCAGCAATTTCGGGGACAGGTCGGGCGAGCAGTACTTC
TRBJ1-1,13,TRBV3-1/TRBV3-2,NA,NA,CASSQLTGNEAFF,TGTGCCAGCAGCCAGTTGACAGGTAATGAAGCTTTCTTT
TRBJ2-7,15,TRBV7-2,NA,NA,CASSSIAVPSYEQYF,TGTGCCAGCAGCTCGATAGCGGTCCCCTCCTACGAGCAGTACTTC
TRBJ1-3,11,TRBV3-1/TRBV3-2,NA,NA,CASRQTGIIYF,TGTGCCAGCAGGCAAACCGGGATTATATATTTT
TRBJ1-1,14,TRBV19,NA,NA,CASKRAQGGTEAFF,TGTGCCAGTAAGAGGGCCCAGGGAGGCACTGAAGCTTTCTTT
TRBJ2-7,14,TRBV5-1,few,TRBD2,CASSLDLGGYEQYF,TGCGCCAGCAGCTTGGATCTGGGAGGGTACGAGCAGTACTTC
TRBJ1-2,14,TRBV30,NA,NA,CAWIPPGRLYGYTF,TGTGCCTGGATCCCACCCGGGAGGCTCTATGGCTACACCTTC
TRBJ2-3,17,TRBV7-3,NA,NA,CASSPSKLAASTDTQYF,TGTGCCAGCAGCCCGTCGAAGTTAGCGGCTAGCACAGATACGCAGTATTTT
TRBJ1-1,15,TRBV20-1,NA,NA,CSASGGGAEATEAFF,TGCAGTGCTAGTGGGGGGGGCGCAGAAGCCACTGAAGCTTTCTTT
TRBJ2-5,16,TRBV27,once,TRBD2,CASSSYSGGGQETQYF,TGTGCCAGCAGTTCCTATAGCGGGGGGGGGCAAGAGACCCAGTACTTC
TRBJ2-7,10,TRBV20-1,NA,TRBD2,CSARWTRQYF,TGCAGTGCCCGATGGACTAGACAGTACTTC
TRBJ2-5,12,TRBV10-2,NA,NA,CASTAGQETQYF,TGCGCCAGCACGGCGGGGCAAGAGACCCAGTACTTC
TRBJ2-7,15,TRBV28,NA,TRBD2,CASSELAGGSYEQYF,TGTGCCAGCAGTGAGCTGGCGGGAGGGTCCTACGAGCAGTACTTC
TRBJ1-5,12,TRBV7-9,NA,NA,CASSLDTQPQHF,TGTGCCAGCAGCTTAGATACACAGCCCCAGCATTTT
TRBJ1-5,14,TRBV29-1,NA,TRBD1,CSVQQGASNQPQHF,TGCAGCGTGCAACAGGGGGCGAGCAATCAGCCCCAGCATTTT
TRBJ2-3,14,TRBV5-1,NA,TRBD1,CASSKGQGPDTQYF,TGCGCCAGCAGCAAGGGACAGGGACCAGATACGCAGTATTTT
TRBJ1-5,15,TRBV7-9,NA,NA,CASSPSRLGNQPQHF,TGTGCCAGCAGCCCCTCGAGGCTCGGCAATCAGCCCCAGCATTTT
TRBJ1-1,14,TRBV15,few,TRBD1,CATSKTGWVTEAFF,TGTGCCACCAGCAAGACAGGGTGGGTCACTGAAGCTTTCTTT
TRBJ2-5,17,TRBV24-1,NA,TRBD1,CATSDTGQGATGETQYF,TGTGCCACCAGTGATACAGGACAGGGGGCCACAGGGGAGACCCAGTACTTC
TRBJ2-7,15,TRBV4-1,few,TRBD2,CASSQALAGTYEQYF,TGCGCCAGCAGCCAAGCACTAGCGGGCACCTACGAGCAGTACTTC
TRBJ2-5,17,TRBV28,NA,TRBD1,CASSSLPGQGYQETQYF,TGTGCCAGCAGTTCCCTACCGGGACAGGGATACCAAGAGACCCAGTACTTC
TRBJ2-1,14,TRBV27,few,TRBD2,CASSPAGVPAQQFF,TGTGCCAGCAGTCCAGCGGGAGTCCCTGCTCAGCAGTTCTTC